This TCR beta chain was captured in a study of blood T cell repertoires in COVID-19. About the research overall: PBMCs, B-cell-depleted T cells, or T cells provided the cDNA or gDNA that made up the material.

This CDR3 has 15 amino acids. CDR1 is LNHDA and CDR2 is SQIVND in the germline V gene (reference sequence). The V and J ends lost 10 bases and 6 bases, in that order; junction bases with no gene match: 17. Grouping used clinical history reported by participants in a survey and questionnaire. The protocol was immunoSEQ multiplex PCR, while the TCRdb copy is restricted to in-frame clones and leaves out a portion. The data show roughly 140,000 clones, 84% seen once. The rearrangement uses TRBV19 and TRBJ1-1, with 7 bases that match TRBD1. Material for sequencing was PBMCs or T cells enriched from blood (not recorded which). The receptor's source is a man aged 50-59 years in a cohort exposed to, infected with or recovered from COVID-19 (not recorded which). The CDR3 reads CATALGRQGVSEAFF. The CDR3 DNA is TGTGCCACCGCGTTGGGCAGGCAGGGGGTCTCTGAAGCTTTCTTT. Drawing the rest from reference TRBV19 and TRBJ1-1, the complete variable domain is DGGITQSPKYLFRKEGQNVTLSCEQNLNHDAMYWYRQDPGQGLRLIYYSQIVNDFQKGDIAEGYSVSREKKESFPLTVTSAQKNPTAFYLCATALGRQGVSEAFFGQGTRLTVV.